This T cell receptor beta chain was found in a study of T cells in women clearing cervical HPV infection. Looking at the study overall: Cases: HPV16-related CIN3 or worse on histology, 2 invasive cancers.

According to its frequency, this clone is medium-sized. The read terminates 3 residues ahead of where the CDR3 ends, so the germline J gene completes it. The assay was immunoSEQ multiplex PCR, and TCRdb's table has in-frame clones only and misses some. The sample data list 11,000 to 15,000 clones. Germline lookup yields CDR1 SNHLY and CDR2 FYNNEI. With 4 bases removed from V and 7 bases from J, the gap between germline ends came to 13 bases. The CDR3 extends over 13 amino acids. This TCR was recovered from a woman aged 18-70 years with a cervical HPV16 infection that either progressed to CIN3+ or cleared (not recorded which). This chain uses TRBV2 with TRBJ1-2, with TRBD1 as a possible D gene (5 bases). The sample taken for sequencing was blood buffy coat. The part of the CDR3 DNA that was read is TGTGCCAGCAGTGCGAGCAGGGCAACTGGC. Its protein is CASSASRATG. The entire CDR3 protein is CASSASRATGYTF.